This T cell receptor (beta chain) appears in the sequencing data of a study of blood T cell repertoires in COVID-19. As for the study in general: From the United States, Italy and Spain came samples of acute and convalescent COVID-19. T cells, B-cell-depleted T cells, or PBMCs provided the cDNA or gDNA that served as material.

Per the study methods: From reference gene primer amplification, estimates of nucleated cell counts were derived. Using immunoSEQ multiplex PCR, the repertoire was profiled, and TCRdb retains in-frame clones only, with some absent. That table supplies the V and J calls and clone size; D and trimming were determined from the DNA. The sample lists fewer than 200,000 clones, 85% occurring once. The Seattle patients joined while their infection was active and were tracked longitudinally afterward. The receptor's source is a woman over 75 with COVID-19, enrolled during active disease. Sequenced material: peripheral blood.

DNA for the CDR3: TGCAGCGTTTCCCCCGGGTCAGAGACCCAGTACTTC. It yields the protein CSVSPGSETQYF. V gene TRBV29-1 combines with J gene TRBJ2-5, with D hard to call. V shed 5 bases and J shed 4 bases, with 11 bases lying between them. Germline CDR1 SQVTM, CDR2 ANQGSEA. The length of the CDR3 is 12 residues.